This T cell receptor beta chain came from a study of blood T cells in healthy people across ages. Overall study findings and caveats: Getting older went along with TCR beta diversity per million T cells dropping roughly linearly.

A J-beta primer mix and a sample-barcoded 5' primer were used in a second PCR of roughly 7 to 12 cycles. MiXCR, run by TCRdb on the 5' RACE reads, gives a single entry per CDR3 protein. The repertoire has about 1 million distinct CDR3 sequences, 40% to 50% of them found once; the top ten carry approximately 17%. V lost 0 bases and J lost 1, with 9 bases in between. This CDR3 is built from 15 residues. In germline, CDR1 is PRHDT, CDR2 FYEKMQ (reference sequence). For this clonotype: Its antigen is not known.

The J gene is TRBJ2-5, the V gene TRBV13; D is uncertain. Sample: blood. The clonotype originates from a woman aged 60-75 years in good health. In nucleotides, the CDR3 is TGTGCCAGCAGCTTAGGTCAGGCAGTCCAAGAGACCCAGTACTTC. This translates into CASSLGQAVQETQYF.